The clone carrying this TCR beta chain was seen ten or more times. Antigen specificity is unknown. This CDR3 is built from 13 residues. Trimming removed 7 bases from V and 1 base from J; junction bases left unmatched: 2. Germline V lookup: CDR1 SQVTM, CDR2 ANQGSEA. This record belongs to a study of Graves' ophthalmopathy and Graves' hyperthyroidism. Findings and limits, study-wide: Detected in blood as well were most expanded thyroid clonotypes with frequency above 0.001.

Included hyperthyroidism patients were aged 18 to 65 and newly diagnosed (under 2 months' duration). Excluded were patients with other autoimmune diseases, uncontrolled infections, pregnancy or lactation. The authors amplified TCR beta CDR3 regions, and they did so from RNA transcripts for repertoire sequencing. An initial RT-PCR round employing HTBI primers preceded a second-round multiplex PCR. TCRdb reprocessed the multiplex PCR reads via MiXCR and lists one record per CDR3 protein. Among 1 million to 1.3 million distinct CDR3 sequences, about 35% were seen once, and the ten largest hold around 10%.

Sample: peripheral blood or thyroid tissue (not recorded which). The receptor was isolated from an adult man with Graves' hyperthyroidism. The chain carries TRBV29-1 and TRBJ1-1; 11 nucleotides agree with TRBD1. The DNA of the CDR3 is TGCAGCGCTGGGACAGGGGGGAACACTGAAGCTTTCTTT. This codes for CSAGTGGNTEAFF. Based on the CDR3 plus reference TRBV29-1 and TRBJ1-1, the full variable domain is SAVISQKPSRDICQRGTSLTIQCQVDSQVTMMFWYRQQPGQSLTLIATANQGSEATYESGFVIDKFPISRPNLTFSTLTVSNMSPEDSSIYLCSAGTGGNTEAFFGQGTRLTVV.